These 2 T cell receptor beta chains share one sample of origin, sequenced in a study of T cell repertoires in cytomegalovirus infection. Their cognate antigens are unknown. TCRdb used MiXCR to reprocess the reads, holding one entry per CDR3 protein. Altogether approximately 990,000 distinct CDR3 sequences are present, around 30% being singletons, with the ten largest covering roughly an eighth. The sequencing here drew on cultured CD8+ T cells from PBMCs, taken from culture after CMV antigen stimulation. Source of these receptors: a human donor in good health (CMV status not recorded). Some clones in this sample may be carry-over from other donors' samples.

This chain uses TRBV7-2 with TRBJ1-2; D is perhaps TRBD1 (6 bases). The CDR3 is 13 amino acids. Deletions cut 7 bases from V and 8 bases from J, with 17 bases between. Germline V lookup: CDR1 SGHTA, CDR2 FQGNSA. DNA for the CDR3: TGTGCCAGCACCTCGGGGGGGCCAACGGGCTACACCTTC. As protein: CASTSGGPTGYTF.

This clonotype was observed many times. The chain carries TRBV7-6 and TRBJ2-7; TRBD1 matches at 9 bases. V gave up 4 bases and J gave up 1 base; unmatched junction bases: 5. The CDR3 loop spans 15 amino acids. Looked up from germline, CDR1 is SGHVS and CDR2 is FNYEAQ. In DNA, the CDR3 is TGTGCCAGCAGCTATGGGACAGGGTGGTCCTACGAGCAGTACGTC. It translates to CASSYGTGWSYEQYV.